The 8 T cell receptor beta chains below were found in one sample sequenced in a study of control samples from healthy donors and cancer patients. Assay: immunoSEQ multiplex PCR; the TCRdb copy retains only in-frame clones and omits some. The sample records about 120,000 clones, more than 75% being singletons. The sample was blood. The receptors derive from a man between 25 and 39 years old in good health.

The rearrangement links TRBV6-1 to TRBJ2-1; no firm D call. The V and J ends lost 3 bases and 7 bases respectively, with 7 bases between them. CDR3 length: 12 amino acids. Germline-derived CDR1 and CDR2 are MNHNS and SASEGT. The CDR3 loop reads CASSEARNEQFF. The DNA of the CDR3 is TGTGCCAGCAGTGAGGCCCGTAATGAGCAGTTCTTC.

This clone was found a few times. This same CDR3 is encoded by further DNA sequences in the sample. This sequence joins TRBV29-1 and TRBJ1-4; 8 bases align to TRBD1. Unmatched junction bases numbered 15, after V lost 7 bases and J lost 8 bases. Germline loops: CDR1 SQVTM, CDR2 ANQGSEA. The CDR3 is 15 residues long. In DNA, the CDR3 is TGCAGCGCCGGGACAGGCGGGGTTGGTTACGAAAAACTGTTTTTT. Its protein product is CSAGTGGVGYEKLFF.

In its sample, this clone was seen once. V is TRBV2 and J is TRBJ2-6; 12 positions agree with TRBD1. V gave up 9 bases and J gave up 3 bases; unmatched junction bases: 9. This CDR3 has 17 residues. Germline V gives CDR1 SNHLY, CDR2 FYNNEI. DNA for the CDR3: TGTGCCAGTCTACCGGGACAGGGGGCTCGTGGGGCCAACGTCCTGACTTTC. This sequence encodes CASLPGQGARGANVLTF.

The chain combines TRBV24-1 with TRBJ1-2; no firm D call. Per the germline V gene, CDR1 is KGHDR and CDR2 is SFDVKD. The CDR3 sequence is 12 residues long. The V gene lost 2 bases and the J gene lost 5 bases, with 5 bases spanning the gap. The chain's CDR3 is CATSDYSYGYTF. The CDR3 bases are TGTGCCACCAGTGATTACTCGTATGGCTACACCTTC.

This chain uses TRBV28 with TRBJ1-1; unclear D gene. Germline lookup yields CDR1 MDHEN and CDR2 SYDVKM. V lost 2 bases to trimming and J lost 3 bases, with 13 bases between them. The CDR3 loop spans 15 amino acids. The DNA for the CDR3 is TGTGCCAGCAGTTTACGGAACCAGCCCTACACTGAAGCTTTCTTT. Translating it yields CASSLRNQPYTEAFF.

The chain joins TRBV6-6 to TRBJ1-4; 8 bases map to TRBD1. The ends lost 6 bases at V and 4 bases at J; junction bases unmatched: 4. CDR3 length: 14 residues. Per the germline V gene, CDR1 is MNHNY and CDR2 is SVGAGI (reference sequence). The CDR3 DNA is TGTGCCAGCAGAAACAGGGGGAATAATGAAAAACTGTTTTTT. Translated, it gives CASRNRGNNEKLFF.

V and J are TRBV6-5 and TRBJ1-5; D is undetermined. V was pared by 6 bases and J by 9 bases, with 9 bases between. The CDR3 is made up of 11 amino acids. CDR1 is MNHEY and CDR2 is SVGAGI in the germline V gene. Here the CDR3 DNA reads TGTGCCAGCAGCCAGCTGGGGCCCCAGCATTTT. Amino acid sequence: CASSQLGPQHF.

The chain uses TRBV6-4 and TRBJ1-1; 9 bases fit TRBD1. The V segment lost 3 bases and the J segment 11 bases; nucleotides outside the gene matches: 4. Germline-derived CDR1 and CDR2 are MRHNA and SNTAGT. This CDR3 is built from 12 residues. The CDR3 loop is CASSETGGRAFF. For the CDR3, the DNA is TGTGCCAGCAGTGAGACAGGGGGAAGGGCTTTCTTT.